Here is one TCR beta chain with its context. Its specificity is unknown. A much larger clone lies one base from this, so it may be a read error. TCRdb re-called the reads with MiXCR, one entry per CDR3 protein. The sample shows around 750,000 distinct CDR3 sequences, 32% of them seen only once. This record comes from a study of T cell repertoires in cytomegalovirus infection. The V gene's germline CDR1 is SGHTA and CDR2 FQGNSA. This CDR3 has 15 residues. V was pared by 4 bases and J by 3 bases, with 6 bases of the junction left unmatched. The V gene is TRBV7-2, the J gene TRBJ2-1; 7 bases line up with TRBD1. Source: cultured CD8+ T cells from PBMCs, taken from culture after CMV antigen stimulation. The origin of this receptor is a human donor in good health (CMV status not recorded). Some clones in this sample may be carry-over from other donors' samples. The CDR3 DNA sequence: TGTGCCAGCAGCTCTACAGGGGACCTCTACAATGAGCAGTTCTTC. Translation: CASSSTGDLYNEQFF. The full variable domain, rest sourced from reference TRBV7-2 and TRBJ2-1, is GAGVSQSPSNKVTEKGKDVELRCDPISGHTALYWYRQSLGQGLEFLIYFQGNSAPDKSGLPSDRFSAERTGGSVSTLTIQRTQQEDSAVYLCASSSTGDLYNEQFFGPGTRLTVL.